Listed here are 5 T cell receptor beta chains from one sample, sequenced in a study of cytomegalovirus exposure and HLA in healthy donors. PCR involved 60 Vbeta and 13 Jbeta primers. The method was immunoSEQ multiplex PCR; TCRdb's version includes in-frame clones alone and lacks a portion of them. The sample includes more than 100,000 clones, roughly three quarters of them seen just once. Sequencing was performed on PBMCs. All receptors derive from a woman aged 60-70 years in good health and CMV-seronegative.

The chain is built from TRBV19 and TRBJ1-5, with 11 bases identical to TRBD1. The germline gives CDR1 LNHDA, CDR2 SQIVND (reference sequence). The CDR3 has 14 amino acids. The J segment lost 6 bases and the V segment lost 6 bases, leaving 4 bases of the junction unmatched. CDR3 loop: CASSPGQGVQPQHF. Written as DNA, the CDR3 is TGTGCCAGTAGCCCGGGACAGGGGGTTCAGCCCCAGCATTTT.

The chain combines TRBV2 with TRBJ2-7, with D possibly matching TRBD1 (6 bases). Between the trimmed V and J ends, which lost 3 bases and 0 bases, there was a span of 9 bases. Germline lookup yields CDR1 SNHLY and CDR2 FYNNEI. This CDR3 spans 14 amino acids. As DNA, the CDR3 is TGTGCCAGCAGTGACAGGGGCAGCTCCTACGAGCAGTACTTC. Amino acids: CASSDRGSSYEQYF. Full variable domain (outside the CDR3, taken from reference TRBV2 and TRBJ2-7): EPEVTQTPSHQVTQMGQEVILRCVPISNHLYFYWYRQILGQKVEFLVSFYNNEISEKSEIFDDQFSVERPDGSNFTLKIRSTKLEDSAMYFCASSDRGSSYEQYFGPGTRLTVT.

This clone was counted between two and nine times. The CDR3: CSVPPPDRAHEQYF. CDR3 sequence (DNA): TGCAGCGTCCCACCCCCGGACAGGGCCCACGAGCAGTACTTC. The gene calls are TRBV29-1 and TRBJ2-7; 8 positions match TRBD1. From germline, CDR1 is SQVTM and CDR2 ANQGSEA. The CDR3 runs 14 residues. Unmatched junction bases numbered 12, after V lost 6 bases and J lost 5 bases.

In DNA, the CDR3 is TGTGCCAGCAGCTTAAGGGGGACAGACTATCAGCCCCAGCATTTT. This sequence encodes CASSLRGTDYQPQHF. The chain combines TRBV7-2 with TRBJ1-5; 7 nucleotides align to TRBD1. The junction had 6 bases not matched to a gene; V was cut back by 2 bases and J by 5 bases. CDR1 and CDR2 (germline): SGHTA, FQGNSA. This CDR3 has 15 residues. The entire variable domain, with the rest obtained from reference TRBV7-2 and TRBJ1-5, is as follows: GAGVSQSPSNKVTEKGKDVELRCDPISGHTALYWYRQSLGQGLEFLIYFQGNSAPDKSGLPSDRFSAERTGGSVSTLTIQRTQQEDSAVYLCASSLRGTDYQPQHFGDGTRLSIL.

The rearrangement links TRBV4-2 to TRBJ2-7, with D perhaps TRBD2 (6 bases). V was clipped by 2 bases and J by 7 bases, with 15 bases between them. CDR1 is LGHNA, CDR2 YNFKEQ, per germline. The CDR3 spans 14 residues. The CDR3 DNA sequence: TGTGCCAGCAGCCAACCATCCGGGAGCGGGGAGCAGTACTTC. Protein: CASSQPSGSGEQYF.